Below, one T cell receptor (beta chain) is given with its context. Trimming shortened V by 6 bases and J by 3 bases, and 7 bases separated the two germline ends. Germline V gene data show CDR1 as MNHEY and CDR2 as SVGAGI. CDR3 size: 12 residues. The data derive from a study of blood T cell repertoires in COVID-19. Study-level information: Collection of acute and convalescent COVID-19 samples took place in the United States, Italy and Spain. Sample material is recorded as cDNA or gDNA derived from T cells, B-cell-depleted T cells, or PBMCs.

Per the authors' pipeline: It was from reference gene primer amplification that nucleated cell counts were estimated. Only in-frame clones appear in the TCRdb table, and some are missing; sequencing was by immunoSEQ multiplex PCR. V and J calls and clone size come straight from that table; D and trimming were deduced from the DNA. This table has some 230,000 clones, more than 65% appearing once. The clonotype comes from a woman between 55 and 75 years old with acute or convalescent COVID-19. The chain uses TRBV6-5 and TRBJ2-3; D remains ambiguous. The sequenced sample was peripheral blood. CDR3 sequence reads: CASRSGTDTQYF. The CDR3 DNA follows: TGTGCCAGCAGGTCGGGTACAGATACGCAGTATTTT.